This section outlines one TCR beta chain sequence together with its context. The antigen remains unidentified. This entry is derived from a study of shared clonotypes between healthy human individuals. Overall study findings and caveats: The sole specimen, blood, was sampled, and tissue repertoires likely differ. Rarefaction analysis demonstrated incomplete sorted-subset sequencing notwithstanding large depth. The study found lower generation probabilities in non-shared clonotypes than in those shared by all four donors.

The naive CD8 subset, CD45RO-negative cells positively selected for CCR7, excluded terminally differentiated effector memory CD45RA+ cells. The CDR3 is 15 amino acids. Trimming removed 6 bases at V and 5 bases at J, with 19 bases between. Germline lookup yields CDR1 MDHEN and CDR2 SYDVKM. Using 200 ng DNA, 25,000 to 35,000 T cell genomes, the sorted-subset replicate PCRs were run. Clones were read by immunoSEQ multiplex PCR, and TCRdb kept only the in-frame ones, dropping some. In the table there are hundreds of thousands of clones, around 96% of which are singletons. The sequenced sample was naive CD8+ T cells sorted from blood. The rearrangement links TRBV28 to TRBJ1-1; maybe TRBD1 (6 bases). This sequence originates from a woman aged 25 to 39 in good health. The DNA for the CDR3 is TGTGCCAGCAGACACGTTCAGGGGAGTTATACTGAAGCTTTCTTT. This encodes CASRHVQGSYTEAFF.